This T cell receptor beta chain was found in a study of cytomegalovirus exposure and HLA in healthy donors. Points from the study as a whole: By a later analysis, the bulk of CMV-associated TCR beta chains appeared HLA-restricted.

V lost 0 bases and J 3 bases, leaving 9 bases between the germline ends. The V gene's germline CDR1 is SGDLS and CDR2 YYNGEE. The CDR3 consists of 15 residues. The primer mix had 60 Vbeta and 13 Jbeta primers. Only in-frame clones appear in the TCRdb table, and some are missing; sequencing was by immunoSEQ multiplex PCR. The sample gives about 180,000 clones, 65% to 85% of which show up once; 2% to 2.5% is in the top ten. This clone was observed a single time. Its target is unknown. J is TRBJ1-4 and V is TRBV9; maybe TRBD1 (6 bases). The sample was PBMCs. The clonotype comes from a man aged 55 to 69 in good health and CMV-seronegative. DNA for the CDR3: TGTGCCAGCAGCGTAGTGCCAGGGGCTAATGAAAAACTGTTTTTT. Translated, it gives CASSVVPGANEKLFF.